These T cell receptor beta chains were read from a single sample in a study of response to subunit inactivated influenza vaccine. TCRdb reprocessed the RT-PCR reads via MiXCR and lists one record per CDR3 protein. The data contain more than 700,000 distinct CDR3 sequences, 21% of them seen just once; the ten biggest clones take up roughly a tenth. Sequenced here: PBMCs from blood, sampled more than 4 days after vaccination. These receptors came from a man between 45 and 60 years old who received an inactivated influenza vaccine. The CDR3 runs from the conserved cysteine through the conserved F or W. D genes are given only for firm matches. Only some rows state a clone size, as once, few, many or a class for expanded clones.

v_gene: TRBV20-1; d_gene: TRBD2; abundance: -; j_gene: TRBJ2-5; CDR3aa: CSAGGSGGETQYF; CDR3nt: TGCAGTGCTGGAGGTAGCGGGGGAGAGACCCAGTACTTC
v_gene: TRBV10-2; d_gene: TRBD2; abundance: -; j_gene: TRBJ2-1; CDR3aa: CASTDPWREDLYNEQFF; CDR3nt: TGCGCCAGCACCGATCCGTGGCGGGAGGACTTATACAATGAGCAGTTCTTC
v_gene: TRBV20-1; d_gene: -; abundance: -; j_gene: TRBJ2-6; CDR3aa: CSASSGPGANVLTF; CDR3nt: TGCAGTGCTAGTAGTGGGCCTGGGGCCAACGTCCTGACTTTC
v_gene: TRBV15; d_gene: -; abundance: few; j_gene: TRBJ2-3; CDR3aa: CATSRDEADTQYF; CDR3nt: TGTGCCACCAGCAGAGATGAGGCAGATACGCAGTATTTT
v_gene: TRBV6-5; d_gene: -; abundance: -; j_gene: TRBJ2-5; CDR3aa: CASSYRGTGIINQETQYF; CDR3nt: TGTGCCAGCAGTTACCGGGGTACAGGGATCATAAACCAAGAGACCCAGTACTTC
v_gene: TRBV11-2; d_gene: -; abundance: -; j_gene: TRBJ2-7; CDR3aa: CAKPYGSQSSYEQYF; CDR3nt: TGTGCCAAACCGTACGGGTCTCAGAGCTCCTACGAGCAGTACTTC
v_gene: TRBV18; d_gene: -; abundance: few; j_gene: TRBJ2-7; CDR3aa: CASSRPASSYEQYF; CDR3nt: TGTGCCAGCTCACGGCCGGCGAGCTCCTACGAGCAGTACTTC
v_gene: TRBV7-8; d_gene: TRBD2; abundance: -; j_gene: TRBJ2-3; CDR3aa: CASSSGVAGVTDTQYF; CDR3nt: TGTGCCAGCAGCTCCGGGGTAGCGGGAGTGACAGATACGCAGTATTTT
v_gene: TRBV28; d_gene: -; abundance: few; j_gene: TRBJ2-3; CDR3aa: CASSLDGGAHRTDTQYF; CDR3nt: TGTGCCAGCAGTTTAGATGGGGGGGCTCATCGGACAGATACGCAGTATTTT
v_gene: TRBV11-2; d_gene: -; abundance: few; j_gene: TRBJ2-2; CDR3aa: CASSLVGYTGELFF; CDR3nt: TGTGCCAGCAGCTTAGTCGGGTACACCGGGGAGCTGTTTTTT
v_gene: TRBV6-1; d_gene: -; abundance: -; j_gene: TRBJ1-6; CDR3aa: CASSEVRNSPLHF; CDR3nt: TGTGCCAGCAGTGAAGTCAGGAATTCACCCCTCCACTTT
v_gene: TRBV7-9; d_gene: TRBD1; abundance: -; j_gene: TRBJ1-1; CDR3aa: CASSPTDRVGKAFF; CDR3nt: TGTGCCAGCAGCCCGACAGACAGGGTTGGGAAAGCTTTCTTT
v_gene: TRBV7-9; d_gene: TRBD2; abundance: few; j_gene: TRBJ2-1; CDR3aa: CASSLGLAGENDEQFF; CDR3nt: TGTGCCAGCAGCTTAGGACTAGCGGGGGAAAATGATGAGCAGTTCTTC
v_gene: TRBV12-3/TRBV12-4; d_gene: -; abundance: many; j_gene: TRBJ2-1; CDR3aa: CASSYRANTYNEQFF; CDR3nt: TGTGCCAGCAGCTACAGGGCAAATACATACAATGAGCAGTTCTTC
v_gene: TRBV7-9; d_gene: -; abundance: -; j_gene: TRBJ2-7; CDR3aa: CASSFGRVTPYEQYF; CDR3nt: TGTGCCAGCAGCTTTGGTCGGGTAACCCCCTACGAGCAGTACTTC
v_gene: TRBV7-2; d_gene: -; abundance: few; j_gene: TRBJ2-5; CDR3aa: CASSPLSPGETQYF; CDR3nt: TGTGCCAGCAGCCCTCTATCCCCGGGGGAGACCCAGTACTTC
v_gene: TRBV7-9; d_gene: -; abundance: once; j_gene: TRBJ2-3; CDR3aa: CASSLEAIGTDTQYF; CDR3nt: TGTGCCAGCAGCTTAGAGGCAATAGGCACAGATACGCAGTATTTT
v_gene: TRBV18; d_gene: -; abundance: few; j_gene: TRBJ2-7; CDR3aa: CASSPPAWPYEQYF; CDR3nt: TGTGCCAGCTCACCACCGGCTTGGCCCTACGAGCAGTACTTC
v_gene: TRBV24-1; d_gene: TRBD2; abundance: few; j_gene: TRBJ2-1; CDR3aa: CATSARLAGGYNEQFF; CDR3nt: TGTGCCACCAGTGCCCGACTAGCGGGGGGCTACAATGAGCAGTTCTTC
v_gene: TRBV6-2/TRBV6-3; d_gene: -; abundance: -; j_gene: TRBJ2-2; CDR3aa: CASKNMGELFF; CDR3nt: TGTGCCAGCAAAAATATGGGGGAGCTGTTTTTT
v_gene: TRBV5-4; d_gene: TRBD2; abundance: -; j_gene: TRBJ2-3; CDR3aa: CASSDRTSGPDTQYF; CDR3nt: TGTGCCAGCAGCGATAGGACTAGCGGGCCAGATACGCAGTATTTT
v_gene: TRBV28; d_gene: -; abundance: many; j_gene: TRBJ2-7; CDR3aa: CASSSDRRPSYEQYF; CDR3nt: TGTGCCAGCAGCTCCGACCGTCGACCCTCCTACGAGCAGTACTTC
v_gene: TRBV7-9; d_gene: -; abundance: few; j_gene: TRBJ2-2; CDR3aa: CAPEITYTGELFF; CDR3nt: TGTGCCCCCGAGATTACTTACACCGGGGAGCTGTTTTTT